The clone carrying this TCR beta chain showed up many times. Trimming took off 5 bases at V and 0 bases at J, with 13 bases between the two ends. In germline, CDR1 is MDHEN, CDR2 SYDVKM. The CDR3 covers 15 residues. The record originates from a study of T-cell reconstitution after alpha-beta-depleted transplantation in children. Library preparation (for TCRbeta) was performed with unique molecular identifiers. TCRdb recomputed calls from the PCR reads with MiXCR, one row per CDR3 protein. The table includes 360,000 or so distinct CDR3 sequences, about a fifth detected once. V and J are TRBV28 and TRBJ1-2; the D is unclear. Here the sequenced sample was PBMCs from the stem cell graft donor, taken from the stem cell graft. The TCR was taken from a human donor who donated a stem cell graft to a child with acute myeloid leukemia. DNA for the CDR3: TGTGCCAGCAGTCCCTCGGCCCCAGCTAACTATGGCTACACCTTC. Translated: CASSPSAPANYGYTF.